Included here is one TCR beta chain sequence, with context. The antigen is not known. This entry comes from a study of cytomegalovirus exposure and HLA in healthy donors. It was with 60 Vbeta and 13 Jbeta primers that the PCR ran. TCRdb keeps only in-frame clones here, not all; method: immunoSEQ multiplex PCR. The sample includes 40,000 or so clones. Study results and limitations: Analyses of presence and absence presupposed an approximately uniform sequencing depth across donors. Most TCR beta V segments were productive about 87% or about 30% of the time in an earlier analysis.

J gave up 5 bases and V 2 bases, and 3 bases lay outside the gene matches. The CDR3 consists of 13 residues. Per the germline V gene, CDR1 is KGHSH and CDR2 is LQKENI. The clonotype was recovered from a male donor in good health and CMV-seronegative. Specimen: PBMCs. V usage is TRBV18 and J usage is TRBJ2-7, with 7 bases that match TRBD1. CDR3 protein: CASSPTGVDEQYF. CDR3 sequence (DNA): TGTGCCAGCTCACCAACAGGGGTAGACGAGCAGTACTTC.